Sequencing of this TCR beta chain was carried out in a study of blood T cell repertoires in COVID-19. Study context: Donors in the United States, Italy and Spain gave samples during acute or convalescent COVID-19. From T cells, B-cell-depleted T cells, or PBMCs came the material, which was cDNA or gDNA.

This clone was found a few times. Trimming removed 3 bases from V and 4 bases from J, with 12 bases in between. The CDR3 spans 15 residues. Germline CDR1 and CDR2: MNHEY and SVGEGT. Original processing methods: Amplification with reference gene primers provided the estimates of nucleated cell counts. TCRdb's table, derived via immunoSEQ multiplex PCR, lists solely in-frame clones and lacks some. V and J calls plus clone size are reproduced from that table; the DNA served to infer D and trimming. The top ten hold around 10% of the sample, which has around 100,000 clones, approximately 88% seen once. This TCR came from a man of 80 years or more with acute or convalescent COVID-19. The V gene is TRBV6-2 or TRBV6-3, the J gene TRBJ2-2, with D tentatively TRBD2 (6 bases). The sample taken for sequencing was peripheral blood. CDR3 protein: CASSYGGKGTGELFF. The CDR3 DNA reads TGTGCCAGCAGTTATGGCGGGAAAGGCACCGGGGAGCTGTTTTTT.